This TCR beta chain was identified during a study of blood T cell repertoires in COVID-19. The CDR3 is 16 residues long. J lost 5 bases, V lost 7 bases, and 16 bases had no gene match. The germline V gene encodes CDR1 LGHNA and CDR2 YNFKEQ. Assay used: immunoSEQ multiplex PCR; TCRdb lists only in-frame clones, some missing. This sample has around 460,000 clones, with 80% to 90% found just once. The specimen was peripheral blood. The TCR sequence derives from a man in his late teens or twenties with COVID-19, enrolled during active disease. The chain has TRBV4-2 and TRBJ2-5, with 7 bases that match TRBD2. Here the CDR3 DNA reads TGTGCCAGCAACGACCCAATGGGGGGGTCTACGGAGACCCAGTACTTC. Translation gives CASNDPMGGSTETQYF.